This T cell receptor beta chain appears in the sequencing data of a study of control samples from healthy donors and cancer patients. From germline, CDR1 is LGHNA and CDR2 YSLEER. Unmatched junction bases numbered 14, after V lost 0 bases and J lost 0 bases. The CDR3 is 20 residues long. The repertoire was sequenced with immunoSEQ multiplex PCR; TCRdb's copy has only in-frame clones and lacks some. The sample has roughly 160,000 clones, approximately 94% seen once. Sample: PBMCs. The chain has TRBV4-3 and TRBJ2-3; 8 bases fit TRBD2. The sequence derives from a man in his fifties or sixties with colorectal cancer. The CDR3 here is CASSQDWLAGIRSSTDTQYF. The DNA of the CDR3 is TGCGCCAGCAGCCAAGATTGGTTAGCGGGGATCCGTTCTAGCACAGATACGCAGTATTTT.